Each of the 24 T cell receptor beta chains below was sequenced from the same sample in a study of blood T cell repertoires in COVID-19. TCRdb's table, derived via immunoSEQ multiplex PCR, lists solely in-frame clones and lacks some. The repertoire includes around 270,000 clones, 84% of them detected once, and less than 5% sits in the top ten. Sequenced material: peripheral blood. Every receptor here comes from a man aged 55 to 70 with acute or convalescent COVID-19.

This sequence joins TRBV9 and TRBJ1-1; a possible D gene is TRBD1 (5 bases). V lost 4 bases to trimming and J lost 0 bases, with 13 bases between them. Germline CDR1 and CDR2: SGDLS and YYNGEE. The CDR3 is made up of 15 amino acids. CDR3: CASSPTGLMNTEAFF. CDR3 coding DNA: TGTGCCAGCAGCCCGACGGGACTGATGAACACTGAAGCTTTCTTT. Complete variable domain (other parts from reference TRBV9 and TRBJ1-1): DSGVTQTPKHLITATGQRVTLRCSPRSGDLSVYWYQQSLDQGLQFLIQYYNGEERAKGNILERFSAQQFPDLHSELNLSSLELGDSALYFCASSPTGLMNTEAFFGQGTRLTVV.

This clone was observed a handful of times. The CDR3 nucleotides are TGCAGTGAAACAGGGGCCGCTGGCTACACCTTC. It translates to CSETGAAGYTF. V gene TRBV20-1 combines with J gene TRBJ1-2, with 7 nucleotides matching TRBD1. Per germline, CDR1 DFQATT and CDR2 SNEGSKA (reference sequence). The trim removed 7 bases at V and 7 bases at J, leaving 6 bases unmatched. CDR3 size: 11 residues.

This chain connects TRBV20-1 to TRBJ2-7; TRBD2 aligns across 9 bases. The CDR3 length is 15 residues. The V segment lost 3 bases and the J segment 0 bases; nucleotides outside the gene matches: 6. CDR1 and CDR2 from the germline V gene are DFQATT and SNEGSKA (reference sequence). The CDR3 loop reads CSASPMTSGSYEQYF. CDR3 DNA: TGCAGTGCTAGTCCTATGACTAGCGGCTCCTACGAGCAGTACTTC.

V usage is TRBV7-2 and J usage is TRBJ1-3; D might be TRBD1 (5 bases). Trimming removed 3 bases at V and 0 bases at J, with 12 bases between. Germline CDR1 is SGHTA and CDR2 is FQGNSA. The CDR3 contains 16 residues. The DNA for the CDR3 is TGTGCCAGCAGCTTTCAGGGCGACCACTCTGGAAACACCATATATTTT. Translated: CASSFQGDHSGNTIYF.

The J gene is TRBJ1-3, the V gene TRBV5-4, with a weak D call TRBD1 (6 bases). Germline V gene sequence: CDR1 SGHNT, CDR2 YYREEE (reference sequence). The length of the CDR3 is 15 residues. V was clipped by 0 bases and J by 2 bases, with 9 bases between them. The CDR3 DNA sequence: TGTGCCAGCAGCTTGGGGGGGGGCGCTGGAAACACCATATATTTT. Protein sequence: CASSLGGGAGNTIYF. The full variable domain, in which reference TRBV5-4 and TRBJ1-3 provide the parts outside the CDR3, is ETGVTQSPTHLIKTRGQQVTLRCSSQSGHNTVSWYQQALGQGPQFIFQYYREEENGRGNFPPRFSGLQFPNYSSELNVNALELDDSALYLCASSLGGGAGNTIYFGEGSWLTVV.

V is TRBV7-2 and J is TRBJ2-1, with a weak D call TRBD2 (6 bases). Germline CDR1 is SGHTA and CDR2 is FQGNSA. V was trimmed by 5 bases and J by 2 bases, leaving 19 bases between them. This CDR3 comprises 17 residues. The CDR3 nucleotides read TGTGCCAGCAGCCCCCTACTGACTAGTGCTACCTACAATGAGCAGTTCTTC. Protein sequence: CASSPLLTSATYNEQFF.

Here the CDR3 reads CASSSPRASGGNEQFF. DNA of the CDR3: TGTGCCAGCAGCTCACCGCGGGCTAGCGGGGGCAATGAGCAGTTCTTC. The rearrangement joins TRBV7-9 to TRBJ2-1, with 10 bases matching TRBD2. The CDR3 spans 16 residues. With 4 bases clipped from V and 6 bases from J, the junction kept 9 bases outside the gene matches. Germline loops: CDR1 SEHNR, CDR2 FQNEAQ (reference sequence).

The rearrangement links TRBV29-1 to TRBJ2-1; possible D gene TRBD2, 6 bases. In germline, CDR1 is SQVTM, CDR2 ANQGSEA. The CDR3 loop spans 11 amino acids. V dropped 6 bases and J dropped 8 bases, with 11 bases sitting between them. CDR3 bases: TGCAGCGTGCGGAGGGGAGATGAGCAGTTCTTC. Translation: CSVRRGDEQFF.

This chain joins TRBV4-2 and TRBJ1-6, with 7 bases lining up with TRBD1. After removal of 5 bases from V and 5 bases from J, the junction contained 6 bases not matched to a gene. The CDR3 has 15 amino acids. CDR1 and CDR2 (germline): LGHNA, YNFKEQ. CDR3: CASSYGTANNSPLHF. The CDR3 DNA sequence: TGTGCCAGCAGCTATGGGACAGCCAATAATTCACCCCTCCACTTT.

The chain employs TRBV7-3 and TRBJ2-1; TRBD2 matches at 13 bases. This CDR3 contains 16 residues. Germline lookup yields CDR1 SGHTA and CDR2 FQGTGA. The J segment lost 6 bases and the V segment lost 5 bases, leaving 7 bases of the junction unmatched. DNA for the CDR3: TGTGCCAGCAGCCTAAGGACTAGCGGGAGCTTCAATGAGCAGTTCTTC. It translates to CASSLRTSGSFNEQFF.

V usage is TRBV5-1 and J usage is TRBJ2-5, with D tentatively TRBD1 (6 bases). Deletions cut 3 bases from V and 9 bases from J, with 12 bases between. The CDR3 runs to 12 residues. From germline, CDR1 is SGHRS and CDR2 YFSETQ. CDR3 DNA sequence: TGCGCCAGCAGCTCACAGGGATTGGCCCAGTACTTC. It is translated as CASSSQGLAQYF.

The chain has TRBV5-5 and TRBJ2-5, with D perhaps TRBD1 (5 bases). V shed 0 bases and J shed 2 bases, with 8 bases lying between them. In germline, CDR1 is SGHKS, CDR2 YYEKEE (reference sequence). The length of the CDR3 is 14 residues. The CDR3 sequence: CASSLGQIQETQYF. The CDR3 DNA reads TGTGCCAGCAGCTTGGGACAGATACAAGAGACCCAGTACTTC.

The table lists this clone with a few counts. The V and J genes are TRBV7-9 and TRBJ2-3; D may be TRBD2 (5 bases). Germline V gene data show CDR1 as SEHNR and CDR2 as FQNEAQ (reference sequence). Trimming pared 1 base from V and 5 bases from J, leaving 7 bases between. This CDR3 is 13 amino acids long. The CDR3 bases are TGTGCCAGCAGCTTAGATGCGGGAGATACGCAGTATTTT. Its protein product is CASSLDAGDTQYF.

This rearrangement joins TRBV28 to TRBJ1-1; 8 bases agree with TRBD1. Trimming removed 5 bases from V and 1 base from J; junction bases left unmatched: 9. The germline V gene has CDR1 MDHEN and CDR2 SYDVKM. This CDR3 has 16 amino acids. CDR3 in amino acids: CASSTTRQGTNTEAFF. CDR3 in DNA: TGTGCCAGCAGTACTACACGACAGGGGACGAACACTGAAGCTTTCTTT. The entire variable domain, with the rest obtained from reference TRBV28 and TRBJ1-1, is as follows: DVKVTQSSRYLVKRTGEKVFLECVQDMDHENMFWYRQDPGLGLRLIYFSYDVKMKEKGDIPEGYSVSREKKERFSLILESASTNQTSMYLCASSTTRQGTNTEAFFGQGTRLTVV.

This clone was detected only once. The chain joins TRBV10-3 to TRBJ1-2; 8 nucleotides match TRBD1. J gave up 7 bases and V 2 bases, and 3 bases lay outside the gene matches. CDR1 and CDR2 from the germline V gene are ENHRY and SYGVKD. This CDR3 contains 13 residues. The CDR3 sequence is CAISEGRGPGYTF. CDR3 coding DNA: TGTGCCATCAGTGAGGGCAGGGGGCCTGGCTACACCTTC.

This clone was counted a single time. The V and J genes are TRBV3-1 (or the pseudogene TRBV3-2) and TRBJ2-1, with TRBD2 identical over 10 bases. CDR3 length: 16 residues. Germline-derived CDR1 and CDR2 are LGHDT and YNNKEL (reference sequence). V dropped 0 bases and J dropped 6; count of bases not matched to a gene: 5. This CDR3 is CASSQDRGLAVNEQFF. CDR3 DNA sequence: TGTGCCAGCAGCCAAGATCGCGGACTAGCGGTCAATGAGCAGTTCTTC.

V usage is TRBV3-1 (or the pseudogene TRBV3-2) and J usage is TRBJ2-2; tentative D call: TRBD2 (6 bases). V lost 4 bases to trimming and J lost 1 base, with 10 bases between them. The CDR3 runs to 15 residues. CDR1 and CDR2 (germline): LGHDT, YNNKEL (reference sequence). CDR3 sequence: CASSRAGGNTGELFF. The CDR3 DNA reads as TGTGCCAGCAGCCGAGCCGGGGGGAACACCGGGGAGCTGTTTTTT.

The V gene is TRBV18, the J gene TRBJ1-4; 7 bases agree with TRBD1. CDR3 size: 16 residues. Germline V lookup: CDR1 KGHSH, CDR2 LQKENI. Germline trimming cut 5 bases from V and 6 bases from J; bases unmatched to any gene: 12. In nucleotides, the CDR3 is TGTGCCAGCTCATCCTTGACAGGGACCTATGATGAAAAACTGTTTTTT. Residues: CASSSLTGTYDEKLFF.

The CDR3 DNA reads TGTGCCAGCTCACCACGGACTAGCGAGACCCAGTACTTC. Its translation is CASSPRTSETQYF. The chain links TRBV18 to TRBJ2-5; 8 bases match TRBD2. The CDR3 spans 13 residues. Germline loops: CDR1 KGHSH, CDR2 LQKENI. V dropped 1 base and J dropped 5; count of bases not matched to a gene: 0.

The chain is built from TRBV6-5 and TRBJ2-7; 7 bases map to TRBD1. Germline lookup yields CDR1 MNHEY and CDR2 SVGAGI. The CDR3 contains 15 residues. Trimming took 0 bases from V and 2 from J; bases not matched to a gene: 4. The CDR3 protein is CASSYSRQGPYEQYF. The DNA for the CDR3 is TGTGCCAGCAGTTACTCCCGACAGGGTCCCTACGAGCAGTACTTC.

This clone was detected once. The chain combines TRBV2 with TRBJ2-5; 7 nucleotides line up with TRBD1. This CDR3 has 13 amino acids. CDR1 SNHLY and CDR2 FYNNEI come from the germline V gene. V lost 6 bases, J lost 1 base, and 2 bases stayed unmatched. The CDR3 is CASRTGPQETQYF. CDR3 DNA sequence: TGTGCCAGCAGGACAGGGCCCCAAGAGACCCAGTACTTC.

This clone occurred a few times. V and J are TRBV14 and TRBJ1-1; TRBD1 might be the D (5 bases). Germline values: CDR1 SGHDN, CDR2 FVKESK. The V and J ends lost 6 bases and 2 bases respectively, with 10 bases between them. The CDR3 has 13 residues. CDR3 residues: CASRLQGNTEAFF. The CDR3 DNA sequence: TGTGCCAGCAGACTTCAGGGTAACACTGAAGCTTTCTTT.

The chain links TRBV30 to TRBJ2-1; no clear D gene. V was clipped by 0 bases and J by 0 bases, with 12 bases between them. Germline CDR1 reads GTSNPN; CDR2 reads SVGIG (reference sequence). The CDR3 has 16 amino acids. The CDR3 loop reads CAWSVDAGFSYNEQFF. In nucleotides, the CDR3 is TGTGCCTGGAGTGTAGATGCAGGTTTCTCCTACAATGAGCAGTTCTTC.

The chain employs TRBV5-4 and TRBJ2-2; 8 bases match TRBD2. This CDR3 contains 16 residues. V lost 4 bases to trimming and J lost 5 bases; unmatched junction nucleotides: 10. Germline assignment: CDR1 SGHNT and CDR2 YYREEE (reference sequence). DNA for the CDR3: TGTGCCAGCAGCCCCGGGTTAGCGGGAAATACCGGGGAGCTGTTTTTT. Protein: CASSPGLAGNTGELFF. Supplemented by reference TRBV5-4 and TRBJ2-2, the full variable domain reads ETGVTQSPTHLIKTRGQQVTLRCSSQSGHNTVSWYQQALGQGPQFIFQYYREEENGRGNFPPRFSGLQFPNYSSELNVNALELDDSALYLCASSPGLAGNTGELFFGEGSRLTVL.